This T cell receptor beta chain is from a study of blood T cell repertoires in COVID-19. About the study: The origin of the acute and convalescent COVID-19 samples was the United States, Italy and Spain. PBMCs, B-cell-depleted T cells, or T cells provided the cDNA or gDNA that made up the material.

Authors' analysis steps: By means of reference gene primer amplification, nucleated cell counts were estimated. Assay used: immunoSEQ multiplex PCR; TCRdb lists only in-frame clones, some missing. That table is the source of V, J and clone size, and D and trimming were worked out from the DNA. The sample has approximately 75,000 clones, more than 75% seen once. In germline, CDR1 is SGHTA, CDR2 FQGNSA. V was pared by 2 bases and J by 5 bases, with 5 bases of the junction left unmatched. The CDR3 spans 15 residues. Specimen: peripheral blood. This sequence joins TRBV7-2 and TRBJ2-3; TRBD1 matches 9 bases. The sequence came from an elderly woman with active or convalescent COVID-19. The CDR3 coding sequence is TGTGCCAGCAGCTTAAACGGACAGGGGATAGATACGCAGTATTTT. Translated: CASSLNGQGIDTQYF.